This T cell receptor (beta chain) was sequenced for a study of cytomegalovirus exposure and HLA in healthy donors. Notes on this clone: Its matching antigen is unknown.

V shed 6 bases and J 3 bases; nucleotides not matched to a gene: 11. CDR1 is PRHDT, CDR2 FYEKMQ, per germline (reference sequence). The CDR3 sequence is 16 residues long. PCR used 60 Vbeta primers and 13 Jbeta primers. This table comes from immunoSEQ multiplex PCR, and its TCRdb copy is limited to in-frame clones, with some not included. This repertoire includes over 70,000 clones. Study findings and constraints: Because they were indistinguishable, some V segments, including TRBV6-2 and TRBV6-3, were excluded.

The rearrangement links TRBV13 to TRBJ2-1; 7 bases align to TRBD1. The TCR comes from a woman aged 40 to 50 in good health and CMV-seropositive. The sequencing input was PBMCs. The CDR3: CASRPTSGQSYNEQFF. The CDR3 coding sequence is TGTGCCAGCAGGCCTACGTCGGGACAGAGCTACAATGAGCAGTTCTTC.